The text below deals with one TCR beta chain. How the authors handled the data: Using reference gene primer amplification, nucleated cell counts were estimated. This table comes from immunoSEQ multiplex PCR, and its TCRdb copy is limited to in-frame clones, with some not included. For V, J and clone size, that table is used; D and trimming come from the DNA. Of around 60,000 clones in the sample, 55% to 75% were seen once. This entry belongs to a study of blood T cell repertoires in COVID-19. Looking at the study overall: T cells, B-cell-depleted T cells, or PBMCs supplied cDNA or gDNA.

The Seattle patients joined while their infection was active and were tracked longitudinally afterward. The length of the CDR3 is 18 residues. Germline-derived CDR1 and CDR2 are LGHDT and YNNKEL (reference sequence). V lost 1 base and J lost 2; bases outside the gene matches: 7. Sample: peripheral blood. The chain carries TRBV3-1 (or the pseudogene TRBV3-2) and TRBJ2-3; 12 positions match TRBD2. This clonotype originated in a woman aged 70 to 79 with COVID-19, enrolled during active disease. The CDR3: CASSQVLGLAGITDTQYF. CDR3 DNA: TGTGCCAGCAGCCAAGTTCTAGGACTAGCGGGGATCACAGATACGCAGTATTTT.